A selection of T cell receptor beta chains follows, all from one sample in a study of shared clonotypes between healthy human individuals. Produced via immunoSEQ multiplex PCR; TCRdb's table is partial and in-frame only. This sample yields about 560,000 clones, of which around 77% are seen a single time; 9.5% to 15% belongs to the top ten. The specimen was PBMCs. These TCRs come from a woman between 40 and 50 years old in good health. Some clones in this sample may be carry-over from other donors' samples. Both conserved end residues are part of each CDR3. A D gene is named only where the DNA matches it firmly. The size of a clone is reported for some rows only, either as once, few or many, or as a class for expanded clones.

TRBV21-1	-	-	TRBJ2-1	CASSKEPYLHNNEQFF	TGTGCCAGCAGCAAAGAACCCTATCTCCACAACAATGAGCAGTTCTTC
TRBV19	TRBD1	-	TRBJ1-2	CASSMGDRVYGYTF	TGTGCCAGTAGTATGGGGGACAGGGTGTATGGCTACACCTTC
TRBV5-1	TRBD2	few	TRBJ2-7	CASSTMRLAPTKGYEQYF	TGCGCCAGCAGCACCATGAGACTAGCGCCAACGAAAGGCTACGAGCAGTACTTC
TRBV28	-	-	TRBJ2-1	CASSFGREHNEQFF	TGTGCCAGCAGTTTTGGCAGGGAGCACAATGAGCAGTTCTTC
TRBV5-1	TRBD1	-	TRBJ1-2	CASSLIRGGFNYGYTF	TGCGCCAGCAGCTTGATCAGGGGGGGATTTAACTATGGCTACACCTTC
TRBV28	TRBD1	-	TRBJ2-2	CASGRGQGLSGELFF	TGTGCCAGCGGTAGGGGACAGGGTCTATCCGGGGAGCTGTTTTTT
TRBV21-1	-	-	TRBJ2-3	CASLDNTDTQYF	TGTGCCAGTCTAGACAACACAGATACGCAGTATTTT
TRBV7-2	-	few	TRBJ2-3	CASSLPLEDTQYF	TGTGCCAGCAGCTTACCCCTGGAGGATACGCAGTATTTT
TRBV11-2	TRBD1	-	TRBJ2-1	CASSLGQGRVEQFF	TGTGCCAGCAGCTTGGGACAGGGGAGGGTTGAGCAGTTCTTC
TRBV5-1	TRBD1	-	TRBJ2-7	CASSLGQGGGIHEQYF	TGCGCCAGCAGCTTGGGACAGGGTGGGGGAATCCACGAGCAGTACTTC
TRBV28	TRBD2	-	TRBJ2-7	CASSSLLAGGPAYEQYF	TGTGCCAGCAGTTCCCTATTAGCGGGAGGGCCGGCCTACGAGCAGTACTTC
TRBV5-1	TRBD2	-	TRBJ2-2	CASSLALAEIGELFF	TGCGCCAGCAGCTTGGCCCTAGCGGAGATCGGGGAGCTGTTTTTT
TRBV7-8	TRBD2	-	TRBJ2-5	CASSSRGRALETQYF	TGTGCCAGCAGCTCCCGCGGGAGGGCCCTAGAGACCCAGTACTTC
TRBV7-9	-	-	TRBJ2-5	CASSQPGPQQETQYF	TGTGCCAGCAGTCAACCGGGACCTCAACAAGAGACCCAGTACTTC
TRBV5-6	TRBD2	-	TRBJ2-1	CASSLVASGRGYNEQFF	TGTGCCAGCAGCTTGGTGGCTAGCGGAAGGGGCTACAATGAGCAGTTCTTC
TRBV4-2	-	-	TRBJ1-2	CASSRKTKGKTYGYTF	TGTGCCAGCAGCAGGAAGACCAAAGGTAAGACCTATGGCTACACCTTC
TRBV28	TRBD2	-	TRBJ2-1	CASRGTSGISSYNEQFF	TGTGCCAGCAGGGGGACTAGCGGGATTAGTTCATACAATGAGCAGTTCTTC
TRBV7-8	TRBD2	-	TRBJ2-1	CASSLIGRGDEQFF	TGTGCCAGCAGCTTAATCGGACGGGGGGATGAGCAGTTCTTC